This TCR beta chain was documented in a study of T-cell reconstitution after alpha-beta-depleted transplantation in children. V dropped 2 bases and J dropped 1 base, with 6 bases sitting between them. Germline lookup yields CDR1 LGHNA and CDR2 YNFKEQ. The CDR3 sequence is 14 residues long. Unique molecular identifiers were incorporated during preparation of the TCRbeta library. TCRdb re-derived calls from the PCR reads in MiXCR, one entry per CDR3 protein. The sample carries approximately 980,000 distinct CDR3 sequences, about 29% recorded once. The sequences come from PBMCs, mostly from graft donor cells, collected 360 days after TCRalphabeta/CD19-depleted stem cell transplant. This sequence was found in a boy under two years old who had a stem cell transplant for SCID, so the T cells may come from the graft donor. The chain joins TRBV4-2 to TRBJ2-1; D gene unclear. The DNA of the CDR3 is TGTGCCAGCAGCCAATGGCGGTCCTACAATGAGCAGTTCTTC. Protein: CASSQWRSYNEQFF.